The 24 T cell receptor beta chains below were found in one sample sequenced in a study of CXCR3-negative and CXCR3-positive naive CD8 T cells. TRB cDNA libraries were made by UMI-labeled 5' RACE. TCRdb reprocessed the 5' RACE reads; each CDR3 protein has one entry and no DNA is given. Listed are 45,000 to 55,000 distinct CDR3 sequences; about 15% falls within the top ten. Material for sequencing was memory CD8+ T cells from blood. All receptors come from a human donor in good health. Some clones in this sample may be carry-over from other donors' samples.

CDR3 sequence reads: CASSDSAGDNTDTQYF. The chain employs TRBV6-4 and TRBJ2-3; TCRdb names TRBD1, which stays unverified in the absence of DNA. Germline CDR1 is MRHNA and CDR2 is SNTAGT. The CDR3 sequence is 16 residues long.

The CDR3 is CASSPDRGIETQYF. V and J are TRBV5-6 and TRBJ2-5; TCRdb indicates TRBD1, and absent DNA this call remains unverified. CDR3 length equals 14 residues. Germline V lookup: CDR1 SGHDT, CDR2 YYEEEE.

This clonotype registers medium-sized by frequency. V gene TRBV4-3 combines with J gene TRBJ2-1; with no DNA, the TCRdb D assignment of TRBD2 cannot be verified. Germline values: CDR1 LGHNA, CDR2 YSLEER. The CDR3 is 16 residues long. Here the CDR3 reads CASSQGVGEGGNEQFF.

This chain connects TRBV7-9 to TRBJ2-3; TCRdb names TRBD1, which stays unverified in the absence of DNA. Germline CDR1 reads SEHNR; CDR2 reads FQNEAQ (reference sequence). This CDR3 comprises 16 residues. CDR3 in amino acids: CASSSTGGALTDTQYF.

This chain connects TRBV14 to TRBJ2-3. Germline V CDR1 and CDR2: SGHDN, FVKESK. The CDR3 extends over 12 amino acids. CDR3 loop: CASSPQTDTQYF.

The chain links TRBV12-3 or TRBV12-4 to TRBJ2-5; absent DNA, TCRdb's TRBD1 call cannot be checked. This CDR3 comprises 13 residues. The CDR3 reads CASSPTGQETQYF.

The J gene is TRBJ1-4, the V gene TRBV7-2. Germline V lookup: CDR1 SGHTA, CDR2 FQGNSA. This CDR3 contains 14 residues. The CDR3 sequence: CASSLTTYLEKLFF.

V and J are TRBV24-1 and TRBJ2-2; TCRdb names TRBD1, which stays unverified in the absence of DNA. The CDR3 has 14 amino acids. Germline-derived CDR1 and CDR2 are KGHDR and SFDVKD. The CDR3 spells CATQEDRDTGELFF.

The chain has TRBV7-6 and TRBJ2-2; TCRdb picks TRBD1, but there is no DNA to check that call. This CDR3 has 15 residues. Germline V gives CDR1 SGHVS, CDR2 FNYEAQ. This CDR3 is CASSHRGAGTGELFF.

The chain joins TRBV29-1 to TRBJ1-1. The CDR3 loop spans 13 amino acids. Germline V gives CDR1 SQVTM, CDR2 ANQGSEA. This CDR3 is CSVEFGEHTEAFF.

V and J are TRBV14 and TRBJ2-4; TCRdb returns TRBD2, unconfirmable since there is no DNA. Germline CDR1 and CDR2: SGHDN and FVKESK. The CDR3 extends over 17 amino acids. The CDR3 is CASSPSGTKLAKNIQYF.

The V gene is TRBV5-6, the J gene TRBJ2-7; there is no DNA to check the TCRdb D call of TRBD2. The V gene's germline CDR1 is SGHDT and CDR2 YYEEEE. The CDR3 is 14 residues long. The CDR3 loop is CASSLGTSSYEQYF.

The V gene is TRBV6-2 or TRBV6-3, the J gene TRBJ2-5; the D gene TCRdb calls, TRBD2, cannot be checked with no DNA. Germline CDR1 reads MNHEY; CDR2 reads SVGEGT. The CDR3 sequence is 17 residues long. CDR3 in amino acids: CASGMASGLDLQETQYF.

The V and J genes are TRBV9 and TRBJ1-1; TCRdb gives TRBD1 as the D gene, but with no DNA this cannot be confirmed. The V gene's germline CDR1 is SGDLS and CDR2 YYNGEE. This CDR3 comprises 13 residues. The CDR3 loop is CASSVTGGTEAFF.

V gene TRBV5-1 combines with J gene TRBJ2-1; TCRdb proposes TRBD1, but this gene call is untestable without DNA. CDR3 length: 12 amino acids. CDR1 and CDR2 (germline): SGHRS, YFSETQ. The CDR3 sequence: CASWAGGNEQFF.

The V call is TRBV3-1, the J call TRBJ2-7. In germline, CDR1 is LGHDT, CDR2 YNNKEL (reference sequence). There are 13 residues in the CDR3. The CDR3 protein is CASSQGIAYEQYF.

The rearrangement joins TRBV12-3 or TRBV12-4 to TRBJ2-7; no DNA is available, so the TRBD1 call from TCRdb remains unchecked. The CDR3 length is 15 residues. The CDR3 is CASSLALMTADEQYF.

J is TRBJ2-5 and V is TRBV6-1; the D call of TRBD1 rests on TCRdb alone, since no DNA is present to check it. Per the germline V gene, CDR1 is MNHNS and CDR2 is SASEGT. The CDR3 has 15 residues. The CDR3 here is CASSASGTGIETQYF.

This chain connects TRBV7-9 to TRBJ2-1. The length of the CDR3 is 13 residues. Germline V gene lookup returns CDR1 SEHNR and CDR2 FQNEAQ (reference sequence). The CDR3 sequence: CASSEATYNEQFF.

The V and J genes are TRBV5-1 and TRBJ2-1; with no DNA, the TCRdb D assignment of TRBD1 cannot be verified. Germline CDR1 reads SGHRS; CDR2 reads YFSETQ. The CDR3 has 14 amino acids. CDR3: CASRTEEVYNEQFF.

The rearrangement links TRBV27 to TRBJ2-7. This CDR3 spans 14 amino acids. Germline values: CDR1 MNHEY, CDR2 SMNVEV (reference sequence). CDR3 protein: CASSLGGSSYEQYF.

The rearrangement joins TRBV25-1 to TRBJ2-7; the TCRdb D gene call, TRBD1, has no DNA to confirm it. Germline CDR1 and CDR2: MGHDK and SYGVNS. There are 15 residues in the CDR3. This CDR3 is CASSDSAGGTYEQYF.

The chain joins TRBV7-9 to TRBJ1-1; absent DNA, TCRdb's TRBD1 call cannot be checked. Germline-derived CDR1 and CDR2 are SEHNR and FQNEAQ (reference sequence). This CDR3 has 13 residues. CDR3 in amino acids: CASILEGGTEAFF.

The rearrangement links TRBV28 to TRBJ1-5; TCRdb proposes TRBD1, but this gene call is untestable without DNA. Germline V CDR1 and CDR2: MDHEN, SYDVKM. The CDR3 is 14 amino acids. The CDR3 protein is CASSLTTGNQPQHF. Complete variable domain (other parts from reference TRBV28 and TRBJ1-5): DVKVTQSSRYLVKRTGEKVFLECVQDMDHENMFWYRQDPGLGLRLIYFSYDVKMKEKGDIPEGYSVSREKKERFSLILESASTNQTSMYLCASSLTTGNQPQHFGDGTRLSIL.